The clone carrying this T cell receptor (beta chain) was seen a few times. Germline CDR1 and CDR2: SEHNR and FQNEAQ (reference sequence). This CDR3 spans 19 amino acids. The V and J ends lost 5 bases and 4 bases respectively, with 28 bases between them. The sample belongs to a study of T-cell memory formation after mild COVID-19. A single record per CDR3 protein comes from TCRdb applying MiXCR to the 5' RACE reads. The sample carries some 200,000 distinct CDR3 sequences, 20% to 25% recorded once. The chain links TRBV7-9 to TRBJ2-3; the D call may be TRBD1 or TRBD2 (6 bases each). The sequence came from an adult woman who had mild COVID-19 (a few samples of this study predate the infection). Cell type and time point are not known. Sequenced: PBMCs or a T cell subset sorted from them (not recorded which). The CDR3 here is CASSPRTAAGRTTPDTQYF. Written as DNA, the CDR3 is TGTGCCAGCAGCCCTAGGACAGCTGCCGGGCGGACTACCCCAGATACGCAGTATTTT. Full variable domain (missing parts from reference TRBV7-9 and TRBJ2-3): DTGVSQNPRHKITKRGQNVTFRCDPISEHNRLYWYRQTLGQGPEFLTYFQNEAQLEKSRLLSDRFSAERPKGSFSTLEIQRTEQGDSAMYLCASSPRTAAGRTTPDTQYFGPGTRLTVL.